This is a list of T cell receptor beta chains from one sample in a study of blood T cell repertoires in COVID-19. Data came from immunoSEQ multiplex PCR; TCRdb stores just in-frame clones and leaves some out. Of 80,000 to 130,000 clones in the sample, roughly 92% are singletons; the top ten hold 0.97%. Specimen: peripheral blood. These receptors all come from a man aged 60-69 years with acute or convalescent COVID-19. Both conserved end residues are part of each CDR3. The order of the fields is J gene, clone size, V gene, D gene, CDR3 protein, CDR3 DNA. The D gene is left open where the match is weak. A row's size may be missing; if present it is once, few, many or a size class.

J gene: TRBJ2-2
clone size: -
V gene: TRBV5-1
D gene: -
CDR3 protein: CASSLIAGATGELFF
CDR3 DNA: TGCGCCAGCAGCTTGATCGCGGGGGCGACCGGGGAGCTGTTTTTT

J gene: TRBJ1-1
clone size: -
V gene: TRBV27
D gene: TRBD1
CDR3 protein: CASSETGFEAFF
CDR3 DNA: TGTGCCAGCAGTGAGACAGGGTTTGAAGCTTTCTTT

J gene: TRBJ1-6
clone size: -
V gene: TRBV28
D gene: -
CDR3 protein: CASLTRRQGYSPLHF
CDR3 DNA: TGTGCCAGCCTCACGCGTAGGCAGGGTTATTCACCCCTCCACTTT

J gene: TRBJ2-1
clone size: once
V gene: TRBV5-1
D gene: -
CDR3 protein: CASNLGPNEQFF
CDR3 DNA: TGCGCCAGCAACCTCGGTCCGAATGAGCAGTTCTTC

J gene: TRBJ2-2
clone size: -
V gene: TRBV18
D gene: TRBD2
CDR3 protein: CASSPGLANTGELFF
CDR3 DNA: TGTGCCAGCTCACCGGGACTAGCTAACACCGGGGAGCTGTTTTTT

J gene: TRBJ2-7
clone size: -
V gene: TRBV3-1/TRBV3-2
D gene: -
CDR3 protein: CASSQDLYGYEQYF
CDR3 DNA: TGTGCCAGCAGCCAAGATCTATATGGCTACGAGCAGTACTTC

J gene: TRBJ2-3
clone size: -
V gene: TRBV6-1
D gene: TRBD1
CDR3 protein: CASSEMQGAVTQYF
CDR3 DNA: TGTGCCAGCAGTGAAATGCAGGGGGCCGTTACGCAGTATTTT

J gene: TRBJ2-7
clone size: -
V gene: TRBV5-1
D gene: TRBD1
CDR3 protein: CASSLNIPGQGVYEQYF
CDR3 DNA: TGCGCCAGCAGCTTGAACATTCCGGGACAGGGGGTCTACGAGCAGTACTTC

J gene: TRBJ1-5
clone size: -
V gene: TRBV28
D gene: -
CDR3 protein: CASSSTLDKISNQPQHF
CDR3 DNA: TGTGCCAGCAGTTCTACTCTCGACAAAATTAGCAATCAGCCCCAGCATTTT

J gene: TRBJ1-2
clone size: once
V gene: TRBV29-1
D gene: -
CDR3 protein: CSVESYRSNYGYTF
CDR3 DNA: TGCAGCGTTGAATCATACAGGTCTAACTATGGCTACACCTTC

J gene: TRBJ1-2
clone size: -
V gene: TRBV27
D gene: TRBD1
CDR3 protein: CASSSGQGDYGYTF
CDR3 DNA: TGTGCCAGCAGTTCAGGACAGGGTGACTATGGCTACACCTTC

J gene: TRBJ1-5
clone size: -
V gene: TRBV2
D gene: -
CDR3 protein: CASSDHGAVLQPQHF
CDR3 DNA: TGTGCCAGCAGTGACCATGGGGCAGTTCTCCAGCCCCAGCATTTT

J gene: TRBJ2-1
clone size: -
V gene: TRBV5-1
D gene: -
CDR3 protein: CASSPHTSVPSGNEQFF
CDR3 DNA: TGCGCCAGCAGTCCTCATACATCCGTCCCTTCGGGCAATGAGCAGTTCTTC

J gene: TRBJ1-5
clone size: -
V gene: TRBV5-5
D gene: TRBD1
CDR3 protein: CASSRLQGGNQPQHF
CDR3 DNA: TGTGCCAGCAGCCGACTACAGGGGGGCAATCAGCCCCAGCATTTT

J gene: TRBJ1-1
clone size: -
V gene: TRBV12-2
D gene: -
CDR3 protein: CASRLATPRAGIWSEAFF
CDR3 DNA: TGTGCAAGTCGCTTAGCGACCCCGCGGGCGGGGATATGGAGTGAAGCTTTCTTT

J gene: TRBJ2-1
clone size: -
V gene: TRBV27
D gene: -
CDR3 protein: CASSFGSNLYNEQFF
CDR3 DNA: TGTGCCAGCAGTTTTGGCTCCAACCTTTACAATGAGCAGTTCTTC

J gene: TRBJ2-5
clone size: -
V gene: TRBV9
D gene: -
CDR3 protein: CASSPGQARVAEETQYF
CDR3 DNA: TGTGCCAGCAGCCCCGGTCAGGCTCGAGTGGCTGAAGAGACCCAGTACTTC

J gene: TRBJ1-6
clone size: few
V gene: TRBV7-9
D gene: -
CDR3 protein: CASSLSSGSNSPLHF
CDR3 DNA: TGTGCCAGCAGCTTATCTTCCGGGTCAAATTCACCCCTCCACTTT

J gene: TRBJ1-2
clone size: -
V gene: TRBV6-1
D gene: -
CDR3 protein: CASSEAVRSYGYTF
CDR3 DNA: TGTGCCAGCAGTGAAGCAGTCCGCAGCTATGGCTACACCTTC

J gene: TRBJ2-7
clone size: -
V gene: TRBV11-2
D gene: -
CDR3 protein: CASSSTYEQYF
CDR3 DNA: TGTGCCAGCAGTTCCACCTACGAGCAGTACTTC

J gene: TRBJ2-1
clone size: -
V gene: TRBV5-1
D gene: TRBD2
CDR3 protein: CASSRSGTEYNEQFF
CDR3 DNA: TGCGCCAGCAGCCGAAGCGGGACGGAATACAATGAGCAGTTCTTC

J gene: TRBJ2-7
clone size: once
V gene: TRBV5-1
D gene: TRBD1
CDR3 protein: CASSLRQGSYEQYF
CDR3 DNA: TGCGCCAGCAGCCTAAGACAGGGCTCCTACGAGCAGTACTTC

J gene: TRBJ1-2
clone size: -
V gene: TRBV2
D gene: -
CDR3 protein: CASEQQDYGYTF
CDR3 DNA: TGTGCCAGCGAACAACAGGACTATGGCTACACCTTC

J gene: TRBJ2-3
clone size: -
V gene: TRBV7-2
D gene: TRBD2
CDR3 protein: CASRRIAGGGPGTDTQYF
CDR3 DNA: TGTGCCAGCAGGCGTATAGCGGGAGGGGGGCCAGGCACAGATACGCAGTATTTT

J gene: TRBJ2-2
clone size: -
V gene: TRBV3-1/TRBV3-2
D gene: TRBD1
CDR3 protein: CASSRKQGFTGELFF
CDR3 DNA: TGTGCCAGCAGCCGTAAACAGGGGTTCACCGGGGAGCTGTTTTTT

J gene: TRBJ1-3
clone size: -
V gene: TRBV10-2
D gene: -
CDR3 protein: CASRPGGTAGNTIYF
CDR3 DNA: TGCGCCAGCAGACCCGGGGGGACCGCTGGAAACACCATATATTTT

J gene: TRBJ2-1
clone size: -
V gene: TRBV18
D gene: TRBD2
CDR3 protein: CASSPGLAAFIAYNEQFF
CDR3 DNA: TGTGCCAGCTCACCTGGACTAGCGGCCTTCATAGCCTACAATGAGCAGTTCTTC

J gene: TRBJ2-5
clone size: -
V gene: TRBV9
D gene: -
CDR3 protein: CASSVGGAQETQYF
CDR3 DNA: TGTGCCAGCAGCGTAGGCGGAGCCCAAGAGACCCAGTACTTC

J gene: TRBJ1-2
clone size: -
V gene: TRBV3-1/TRBV3-2
D gene: -
CDR3 protein: CASSPRGPGTLYGYTF
CDR3 DNA: TGTGCCAGCAGCCCACGGGGTCCCGGGACTCTCTATGGCTACACCTTC

J gene: TRBJ1-1
clone size: -
V gene: TRBV21-1
D gene: -
CDR3 protein: CASSKGGLDTEAFF
CDR3 DNA: TGTGCCAGCAGCAAAGGAGGGTTGGACACTGAAGCTTTCTTT

J gene: TRBJ2-1
clone size: -
V gene: TRBV24-1
D gene: -
CDR3 protein: CATSDLGDEQFF
CDR3 DNA: TGTGCCACCAGTGATTTAGGGGATGAGCAGTTCTTC

J gene: TRBJ1-2
clone size: -
V gene: TRBV6-6
D gene: -
CDR3 protein: CASSPRDTGYTF
CDR3 DNA: TGTGCCAGCAGCCCCAGGGACACTGGCTACACCTTC

J gene: TRBJ2-5
clone size: -
V gene: TRBV20-1
D gene: TRBD2
CDR3 protein: CSASREAETQYF
CDR3 DNA: TGCAGTGCTAGTCGGGAGGCAGAGACCCAGTACTTC

J gene: TRBJ1-1
clone size: -
V gene: TRBV28
D gene: -
CDR3 protein: CASSLIYLSRNTEAFF
CDR3 DNA: TGTGCCAGCAGTTTAATCTATTTGAGTAGGAACACTGAAGCTTTCTTT

J gene: TRBJ2-2
clone size: -
V gene: TRBV29-1
D gene: TRBD2
CDR3 protein: CSVAGGTGELFF
CDR3 DNA: TGCAGCGTAGCGGGAGGAACCGGGGAGCTGTTTTTT

J gene: TRBJ1-5
clone size: -
V gene: TRBV4-1
D gene: TRBD1
CDR3 protein: CASSHPGQVGQPQHF
CDR3 DNA: TGCGCCAGCAGTCATCCTGGACAGGTGGGCCAGCCCCAGCATTTT

J gene: TRBJ1-5
clone size: -
V gene: TRBV6-5
D gene: TRBD1
CDR3 protein: CASSTTGLSNQPQHF
CDR3 DNA: TGTGCCAGCAGTACGACAGGGTTGAGCAATCAGCCCCAGCATTTT

J gene: TRBJ1-6
clone size: -
V gene: TRBV6-2/TRBV6-3
D gene: -
CDR3 protein: CASSYRGTDNSPLHF
CDR3 DNA: TGTGCCAGCAGTTACCGCGGGACGGACAATTCACCCCTCCACTTT

J gene: TRBJ2-3
clone size: -
V gene: TRBV7-9
D gene: TRBD1
CDR3 protein: CASSSASTGGADTQYF
CDR3 DNA: TGTGCCAGCAGCAGTGCCTCGACAGGGGGCGCAGATACGCAGTATTTT

J gene: TRBJ1-1
clone size: -
V gene: TRBV29-1
D gene: -
CDR3 protein: CSVGRAGNTEAFF
CDR3 DNA: TGCAGCGTTGGAAGGGCGGGAAACACTGAAGCTTTCTTT

J gene: TRBJ2-3
clone size: -
V gene: TRBV5-1
D gene: -
CDR3 protein: CASSGSGTSTDTQYF
CDR3 DNA: TGCGCCAGCAGCGGGTCGGGGACTAGCACAGATACGCAGTATTTT

J gene: TRBJ1-1
clone size: -
V gene: TRBV19
D gene: TRBD1
CDR3 protein: CASSTLGQAGTEAFF
CDR3 DNA: TGTGCCAGTAGTACCCTGGGACAGGCGGGCACTGAAGCTTTCTTT

J gene: TRBJ1-1
clone size: -
V gene: TRBV7-6
D gene: -
CDR3 protein: CASSERVGQGTLNTEAFF
CDR3 DNA: TGTGCCAGCAGCGAAAGAGTCGGGCAGGGGACCTTGAACACTGAAGCTTTCTTT

J gene: TRBJ2-3
clone size: -
V gene: TRBV4-1
D gene: -
CDR3 protein: CASSPYRGGGVDTQYF
CDR3 DNA: TGCGCCAGCAGCCCATACAGAGGAGGGGGGGTAGATACGCAGTATTTT

J gene: TRBJ2-2
clone size: once
V gene: TRBV18
D gene: TRBD1
CDR3 protein: CASSRTGVNTGELFF
CDR3 DNA: TGTGCCAGCTCCCGGACAGGCGTTAACACCGGGGAGCTGTTTTTT

J gene: TRBJ2-2
clone size: -
V gene: TRBV7-3
D gene: -
CDR3 protein: CASSPTSVPGELFF
CDR3 DNA: TGTGCCAGCAGCCCCACTAGTGTTCCCGGGGAGCTGTTTTTT

J gene: TRBJ1-2
clone size: -
V gene: TRBV5-1
D gene: TRBD1
CDR3 protein: CASSLGQGAIPPGYTF
CDR3 DNA: TGCGCCAGCAGCCTGGGACAGGGGGCCATACCACCTGGCTACACCTTC

J gene: TRBJ1-1
clone size: -
V gene: TRBV3-1/TRBV3-2
D gene: -
CDR3 protein: CASSQEAAVGTEAFF
CDR3 DNA: TGTGCCAGCAGCCAAGAAGCAGCGGTGGGCACTGAAGCTTTCTTT

J gene: TRBJ2-3
clone size: -
V gene: TRBV6-2/TRBV6-3
D gene: TRBD1
CDR3 protein: CASSYQGQGIDTQYF
CDR3 DNA: TGTGCCAGCAGTTACCAGGGACAGGGAATAGATACGCAGTATTTT

J gene: TRBJ1-2
clone size: -
V gene: TRBV19
D gene: TRBD1
CDR3 protein: CASTILYRTGNNYGYTF
CDR3 DNA: TGTGCCAGTACCATTCTCTACCGGACAGGGAATAACTATGGCTACACCTTC

J gene: TRBJ2-3
clone size: -
V gene: TRBV4-1
D gene: -
CDR3 protein: CASSLQAEDTQYF
CDR3 DNA: TGCGCCAGCAGCCTCCAAGCGGAAGATACGCAGTATTTT

J gene: TRBJ1-6
clone size: -
V gene: TRBV9
D gene: -
CDR3 protein: CASSVGLQTGSPLHF
CDR3 DNA: TGTGCCAGCAGCGTTGGTCTGCAGACGGGTTCACCCCTCCACTTT

J gene: TRBJ1-1
clone size: -
V gene: TRBV29-1
D gene: -
CDR3 protein: CSALNTEAFF
CDR3 DNA: TGCAGCGCCTTGAACACTGAAGCTTTCTTT

J gene: TRBJ2-2
clone size: -
V gene: TRBV19
D gene: -
CDR3 protein: CASSGAHARAGELFF
CDR3 DNA: TGTGCCAGTAGTGGGGCCCACGCCAGGGCCGGGGAGCTGTTTTTT

J gene: TRBJ2-1
clone size: -
V gene: TRBV5-1
D gene: TRBD1
CDR3 protein: CASSQTGFKYNEQFF
CDR3 DNA: TGCGCCAGCAGCCAGACAGGGTTCAAGTACAATGAGCAGTTCTTC

J gene: TRBJ1-5
clone size: -
V gene: TRBV18
D gene: -
CDR3 protein: CASSRLSNSNQPQHF
CDR3 DNA: TGTGCCAGCTCACGACTGAGTAATAGCAATCAGCCCCAGCATTTT

J gene: TRBJ1-4
clone size: -
V gene: TRBV7-9
D gene: -
CDR3 protein: CASSPISTDEKLFF
CDR3 DNA: TGTGCCAGCAGCCCCATAAGTACGGATGAAAAACTGTTTTTT